This TCR beta chain was identified in a study of T cell changes during pregnancy in multiple sclerosis. Germline values: CDR1 MGHDK, CDR2 SYGVNS. The CDR3 is 16 residues long. The trim removed 6 bases at V and 6 bases at J, leaving 13 bases unmatched. TCRdb's table, derived via immunoSEQ multiplex PCR, lists solely in-frame clones and lacks some. The sample has approximately 120,000 clones, 90% to 98% seen once; the top ten hold less than 0.55%. This chain connects TRBV25-1 to TRBJ2-7; 11 nucleotides agree with TRBD1. The receptor's source is a female donor with multiple sclerosis, enrolled in a pregnancy study. The starting material was peripheral blood, obtained after pregnancy. The CDR3 loop is CASSPNPRDRGGEQYF. Written as DNA, the CDR3 is TGTGCCAGCAGCCCAAACCCTCGGGACAGGGGGGGCGAGCAGTACTTC.